The clone carrying this TCR beta chain was counted a few times. Its antigen is as yet unknown. The sample belongs to a study of identical twins. Broader study findings: Researchers reported weaker excess twin sharing in beta out-of-frame sequences.

Germline V CDR1 and CDR2: DFQATT, SNEGSKA (reference sequence). The V segment lost 2 bases and the J segment 4 bases; nucleotides outside the gene matches: 4. This CDR3 contains 14 residues. It was template switching that added a universal primer site, and there were unique molecular identifiers on the cDNA. Each CDR3 protein is one row after TCRdb ran MiXCR on the 5' RACE reads. The sample gives about 470,000 distinct CDR3 sequences, 24% of which show up once; approximately 2.9% is in the top ten. Separately, the same data were catalogued under a study of T cells expressing NK-cell markers. That source notes: Among eight sequenced donors, seven carried HCMV seropositivity while one was seronegative. In about six donors, dominant CD3+CD56+NKG2C+ clones formed about 1.0-8% of CD8+ cells.

The sequenced material came from CD4+ T cells sorted from blood. This chain connects TRBV20-1 to TRBJ2-5, with 10 nucleotides matching TRBD2. This clonotype was sampled from a woman aged 18-35 years in good health. The CDR3 DNA sequence: TGCAGTGCTAGACTAGCGGGAGTCCGAGAGACCCAGTACTTC. This gives the protein CSARLAGVRETQYF.